Listed here are 5 T cell receptor beta chains from one sample, sequenced in a study of tumor-infiltrating lymphocytes in localized non-small cell lung cancer. Clones were sequenced by immunoSEQ multiplex PCR, and TCRdb holds only the in-frame ones, with some missing. Of 6,500 to 7,000 clones listed, around 78% are singletons. The source material was uninvolved lung tissue not adjacent to the tumor. The source is a human donor with non-small cell lung cancer.

This chain connects TRBV10-3 to TRBJ2-7; D ambiguous. The ends were cut back, 4 bases at V and 1 base at J, with 2 bases in the middle. The CDR3 runs to 11 residues. Germline assignment: CDR1 ENHRY and CDR2 SYGVKD. CDR3 DNA sequence: TGTGCCATCAGTGCATCCTACGAGCAGTACTTC. Its translation is CAISASYEQYF.

The chain links TRBV28 to TRBJ2-7; D is perhaps TRBD1 (5 bases). V dropped 5 bases and J dropped 1 base, with 9 bases sitting between them. The CDR3 has 13 residues. CDR1 is MDHEN and CDR2 is SYDVKM in the germline V gene. The CDR3 DNA is TGTGCCAGCAGTATTGACAGTTCCTACGAGCAGTACTTC. This gives the protein CASSIDSSYEQYF.

The chain links TRBV11-3 to TRBJ2-5; D is undetermined. The CDR3 covers 12 residues. Trimming took 4 bases from V and 3 from J, leaving 6 bases between them. CDR1 and CDR2 from the germline V gene are SGHNT and YENEEA. In DNA form, the CDR3 reads TGTGCCAGCAGCTCAGGAGAAGAGACCCAGTACTTC. This encodes CASSSGEETQYF.

This chain connects TRBV7-8 to TRBJ2-1; the D gene is possibly TRBD2 (6 bases). CDR3 length equals 15 residues. V gave up 1 base and J gave up 8 bases, with 15 bases separating them. From germline, CDR1 is SGHVS and CDR2 FQNEAQ. The CDR3 loop is CASSLVLASNHEQFF. CDR3 coding DNA: TGTGCCAGCAGCTTAGTTCTAGCGAGTAATCATGAGCAGTTCTTC.

This chain uses TRBV10-1 with TRBJ1-1; D may be TRBD1 (5 bases). The germline gives CDR1 WNHNN, CDR2 SYGVQD (reference sequence). There are 15 residues in the CDR3. V gave up 2 bases and J gave up 6 bases, with 16 bases separating them. CDR3 sequence: CASSERSGVGAEAFF. The CDR3 nucleotides read TGCGCCAGCAGTGAGCGTTCCGGGGTAGGGGCTGAAGCTTTCTTT.